Listed below are T cell receptor beta chains from one sample, sequenced in a study of T cell responses to AZD1222 COVID-19 vaccine. Libraries were prepared by immunoSEQ multiplex PCR; TCRdb keeps only in-frame clonotypes and omits some of them. The sample has some 180,000 clones, roughly 92% seen once. Sequenced material: peripheral blood, taken on day 0 of AZD1222 vaccination. The receptors were gathered from an adult in good health. The CDR3 runs from the conserved cysteine through the conserved F or W. The D gene is left open where the match is weak. Size values are once, few and many counts, or a class for expanded clones, and some rows have none.

v_call	j_call	d_call	clone_size	cdr3_aa	cdr3_nt
TRBV19	TRBJ2-3	NA	NA	CASSIGDTQYF	TGTGCCAGTAGTATAGGAGATACGCAGTATTTT
TRBV1	TRBJ2-1	NA	NA	CTSSHEDRGPWDYNEQFF	TGCACCAGCAGCCATGAGGACAGGGGCCCCTGGGACTACAATGAGCAGTTCTTC
TRBV7-6	TRBJ1-5	TRBD1	NA	CASSPDRGQPQHF	TGTGCCAGCAGCCCGGACAGGGGTCAGCCCCAGCATTTT
TRBV2	TRBJ1-2	NA	once	CASSALGYGYTF	TGTGCCAGCAGTGCCCTCGGTTATGGCTACACCTTC
TRBV28	TRBJ1-2	NA	NA	CASSLLSSEGGYTF	TGTGCCAGCAGTTTATTGTCCAGTGAGGGTGGCTACACCTTC
TRBV13	TRBJ1-5	NA	NA	CASSLGRGAANQPQHF	TGTGCCAGCAGCTTAGGCCGGGGGGCGGCCAATCAGCCCCAGCATTTT
TRBV4-2	TRBJ2-5	NA	NA	CASRSGGQQETQYF	TGTGCCAGCAGATCCGGGGGACAGCAAGAGACCCAGTACTTC
TRBV28	TRBJ1-2	NA	NA	CASSHHGGTTNYGYTF	TGTGCCAGCAGCCACCATGGGGGTACCACTAACTATGGCTACACCTTC
TRBV7-3	TRBJ2-3	NA	NA	CASSKIGGTSTDTQYF	TGTGCCAGCAGCAAAATCGGGGGGACAAGCACAGATACGCAGTATTTT
TRBV28	TRBJ2-1	NA	NA	CASSSQQGTTYNEQFF	TGTGCCAGCAGTTCCCAACAGGGTACAACGTACAATGAGCAGTTCTTC
TRBV25-1	TRBJ1-1	NA	few	CASSPTRIVGTEAFF	TGTGCCAGCAGTCCGACTCGGATTGTTGGGACTGAAGCTTTCTTT
TRBV10-3	TRBJ1-3	NA	NA	CAISAGQTSGNTIYF	TGTGCCATCAGTGCCGGGCAAACCTCTGGAAACACCATATATTTT
TRBV30	TRBJ1-1	NA	NA	CAWSDGRVEAFF	TGTGCCTGGAGCGACGGACGGGTCGAAGCTTTCTTT
TRBV4-3	TRBJ1-3	TRBD1	NA	CASSQDSRGRSGNTIYF	TGCGCCAGCAGCCAAGATTCCAGGGGGAGATCTGGAAACACCATATATTTT
TRBV4-3	TRBJ2-1	TRBD2	NA	CASSHSLSGGAFNEQFF	TGCGCCAGCAGCCACTCTCTTAGCGGGGGGGCCTTCAATGAGCAGTTCTTC
TRBV9	TRBJ2-2	NA	NA	CASSPRGDGVTGELFF	TGTGCCAGCAGCCCCCGCGGGGATGGAGTCACCGGGGAGCTGTTTTTT
TRBV14	TRBJ2-1	TRBD2	NA	CASSQGPSGSKYNEQFF	TGTGCCAGCAGCCAAGGCCCCAGCGGGAGCAAATACAATGAGCAGTTCTTC
TRBV6-6	TRBJ1-1	NA	NA	CASRLSGMNTEAFF	TGTGCCAGCAGACTCTCGGGTATGAACACTGAAGCTTTCTTT
TRBV10-1	TRBJ2-3	TRBD1	NA	CASATGVSSTDTQYF	TGCGCCAGTGCGACAGGGGTCAGTAGCACAGATACGCAGTATTTT
TRBV7-2	TRBJ1-1	TRBD1	NA	CASSLAGTGYTEAFF	TGTGCCAGCAGCTTAGCCGGGACAGGGTACACTGAAGCTTTCTTT
TRBV7-3	TRBJ1-5	NA	NA	CASSPPGGSNQPQHF	TGTGCCAGCAGCCCCCCGGGGGGGTCCAATCAGCCCCAGCATTTT
TRBV30	TRBJ2-7	TRBD2	few	CACAGAIYEQYF	TGTGCCTGTGCGGGAGCGATTTACGAGCAGTACTTC
TRBV2	TRBJ2-1	TRBD2	once	CASSAEAGYNEQFF	TGTGCCAGCAGTGCGGAAGCGGGGTACAATGAGCAGTTCTTC
TRBV3-1/TRBV3-2	TRBJ1-1	NA	NA	CASSPRELRGTEAFF	TGTGCCAGCAGCCCCCGAGAGCTCCGGGGCACTGAAGCTTTCTTT
TRBV9	TRBJ2-1	TRBD2	NA	CASSGGTSGNYNEQFF	TGTGCCAGCAGCGGGGGGACTAGCGGGAATTACAATGAGCAGTTCTTC
TRBV6-5	TRBJ2-2	NA	NA	CASSYTRLTGELFF	TGTGCCAGCAGTTACACCCGCCTCACCGGGGAGCTGTTTTTT
TRBV6-6	TRBJ2-7	NA	NA	CASSYRGATYEQYF	TGTGCCAGCAGTTACCGGGGAGCCACCTACGAGCAGTACTTC
TRBV5-6	TRBJ2-1	TRBD1	NA	CASSGGDRVYEQFF	TGTGCCAGCAGCGGCGGGGACAGGGTTTATGAGCAGTTCTTC
TRBV29-1	TRBJ1-2	NA	NA	CSVEDRDYGYTF	TGCAGCGTTGAAGATCGGGACTATGGCTACACCTTC
TRBV30	TRBJ2-3	TRBD2	NA	CAWSQGRGAAVPDTQYF	TGTGCCTGGAGCCAAGGGCGGGGGGCGGCGGTCCCAGATACGCAGTATTTT
TRBV5-6	TRBJ1-2	TRBD1	NA	CASSLMPLGTAAGYTF	TGTGCCAGCAGCTTGATGCCCCTCGGGACAGCCGCTGGCTACACCTTC
TRBV5-1	TRBJ1-5	NA	NA	CASSLRVGTVGGSNQPQHF	TGCGCCAGCAGCTTGAGGGTGGGGACGGTGGGAGGAAGCAATCAGCCCCAGCATTTT
TRBV6-5	TRBJ1-4	TRBD1	NA	CASRPNGQGFEKLFF	TGTGCCAGCAGGCCGAATGGACAGGGTTTCGAGAAACTGTTTTTT
TRBV11-2	TRBJ2-2	TRBD2	NA	CASSILARNTGELFF	TGTGCCAGCAGCATACTAGCGAGGAACACCGGGGAGCTGTTTTTT
TRBV6-4	TRBJ2-1	TRBD2	NA	CASSDSTSGSHEQFF	TGTGCCAGCAGTGACTCGACTAGCGGGAGCCATGAGCAGTTCTTC
TRBV5-1	TRBJ2-7	TRBD2	NA	CASSTGLDYEQYF	TGCGCCAGCAGCACGGGACTAGACTACGAGCAGTACTTC
TRBV10-3	TRBJ1-5	NA	NA	CAISGTWGVQPQHF	TGTGCCATCAGCGGTACCTGGGGTGTTCAGCCCCAGCATTTT
TRBV27	TRBJ1-1	NA	once	CASSFLTNTEAFF	TGTGCCAGCAGTTTTCTGACGAACACTGAAGCTTTCTTT
TRBV18	TRBJ1-2	NA	NA	CASSPGDPRNYGYTF	TGTGCCAGCTCACCGGGGGACCCCCGGAACTATGGCTACACCTTC
TRBV27	TRBJ1-2	NA	NA	CASSFQANYGYTF	TGTGCCAGCAGTTTTCAGGCGAACTATGGCTACACCTTC
TRBV24-1	TRBJ2-1	NA	NA	CATSDRSTGIRYNEQFF	TGTGCCACCAGTGATCGTTCCACAGGCATAAGATACAATGAGCAGTTCTTC
TRBV5-1	TRBJ1-2	NA	NA	CASSPPGPKNYGYTF	TGCGCCAGCAGCCCGCCGGGACCTAAAAACTATGGCTACACCTTC
TRBV7-2	TRBJ1-2	NA	NA	CASRAQWGSGGYTF	TGTGCCAGCAGGGCCCAATGGGGGAGCGGAGGCTACACCTTC
TRBV19	TRBJ1-5	NA	once	CASSKGNQPQHF	TGTGCCAGTTCCAAGGGGAATCAGCCCCAGCATTTT
TRBV4-3	TRBJ1-4	NA	NA	CASSQDPRDPGEKLFF	TGCGCCAGCAGCCAAGATCCCCGAGACCCGGGAGAAAAACTGTTTTTT
TRBV4-2	TRBJ2-1	TRBD1	NA	CASSQLTGTGGYNEQFF	TGTGCCAGCAGCCAATTAACCGGGACAGGGGGTTACAATGAGCAGTTCTTC
TRBV5-5	TRBJ1-5	TRBD1	NA	CASSSYDRGISAQPQHF	TGTGCCAGCAGCTCGTACGACAGGGGGATTAGCGCGCAGCCCCAGCATTTT
TRBV19	TRBJ1-5	NA	once	CASSISPGVGQPQHF	TGTGCCAGTAGTATAAGTCCAGGGGTCGGTCAGCCCCAGCATTTT
TRBV7-9	TRBJ1-1	NA	NA	CASSPDSLGAFF	TGTGCCAGCAGCCCGGATTCCTTGGGTGCTTTCTTT
TRBV11-2	TRBJ1-1	NA	NA	CASSYFDRMNTEAFF	TGTGCCAGCAGCTATTTCGACAGAATGAACACTGAAGCTTTCTTT
TRBV12-5	TRBJ1-6	TRBD1	NA	CASGWGQGLYSPLHF	TGTGCTAGTGGTTGGGGACAGGGGTTGTATTCACCCCTCCACTTT
TRBV6-5	TRBJ1-1	NA	NA	CASSYSQGGSEAFF	TGTGCCAGCAGTTACTCTCAAGGGGGAAGTGAAGCTTTCTTT
TRBV7-9	TRBJ2-7	NA	NA	CASSLIAGKRAYEQYF	TGTGCCAGCAGCTTAATCGCAGGGAAGAGGGCCTACGAGCAGTACTTC
TRBV4-1	TRBJ2-1	NA	once	CASSQGGFSYNEQFF	TGCGCCAGCAGCCAAGGCGGGTTTTCCTACAATGAGCAGTTCTTC
TRBV5-6	TRBJ1-1	NA	NA	CASSFFVNTEAFF	TGTGCCAGCAGCTTTTTCGTGAACACTGAAGCTTTCTTT
TRBV6-5	TRBJ2-1	NA	NA	CASSWGGGGRGNEQFF	TGTGCCAGCAGTTGGGGGGGAGGGGGCCGTGGTAATGAGCAGTTCTTC
TRBV10-1	TRBJ2-2	NA	NA	CASSEWTGNTGELFF	TGCGCCAGCAGTGAATGGACGGGGAACACCGGGGAGCTGTTTTTT
TRBV29-1	TRBJ2-1	NA	NA	CSVTTWDSEQFF	TGCAGCGTGACCACATGGGATTCTGAGCAGTTCTTC
TRBV28	TRBJ1-2	NA	NA	CAGSSQGLGLYNYGYTF	TGTGCCGGCAGTTCCCAAGGGCTGGGCCTCTATAACTATGGCTACACCTTC